The entry below describes one T cell receptor (beta chain). Its target is unknown. The sample is drawn from a study of a mutant IDH1 vaccine in newly diagnosed glioma. Data came from immunoSEQ multiplex PCR; TCRdb stores just in-frame clones and leaves some out. This table holds 45,000 or so clones, 88% found once. Germline assignment: CDR1 MRHNA and CDR2 SNTAGT. V was clipped by 9 bases and J by 0 bases; unmatched bases: 17. The CDR3 sequence is 18 residues long. Time point of the sample: week 35, safety follow-up. Vaccinated patients received 300 ug of mutant IDH1 20-mer peptide per dose, with topical imiquimod.

J is TRBJ1-5 and V is TRBV6-4, with TRBD1 matching over 7 bases. The starting material was PBMCs, obtained from a glioma patient whose treatment included an IDH1 peptide vaccine. The receptor comes from a woman between 35 and 50 years old with glioma. The CDR3 nucleotides read TGTGCCAGGCTAGCCCCGGGACAGTTAAGCTTTAGCAATCAGCCCCAGCATTTT. Protein sequence: CARLAPGQLSFSNQPQHF.